These 7 T cell receptor beta chains originate from one sample sequenced in a study of T cell responses to AZD1222 COVID-19 vaccine. Sequenced by immunoSEQ multiplex PCR; TCRdb stores in-frame clones only, minus some. Among 100,000 to 150,000 clones, 84% were seen once, and the ten largest hold approximately 26%. The starting material was peripheral blood, obtained 28 days after the second AZD1222 dose. These receptors were collected from an adult who received the AZD1222 COVID-19 vaccine.

This CDR3 is CASTAGTHQFF. CDR3 coding DNA: TGCGCCAGCACCGCCGGGACACATCAGTTCTTC. The chain recombines TRBV5-1 with TRBJ2-1, with D possibly being TRBD1 (6 bases). The CDR3 has 11 residues. From germline, CDR1 is SGHRS and CDR2 YFSETQ. Between the trimmed V and J ends, which lost 6 bases and 13 bases, there was a span of 14 bases. Drawing the rest from reference TRBV5-1 and TRBJ2-1, the complete variable domain is KAGVTQTPRYLIKTRGQQVTLSCSPISGHRSVSWYQQTPGQGLQFLFEYFSETQRNKGNFPGRFSGRQFSNSRSEMNVSTLELGDSALYLCASTAGTHQFFGPGTRLTVL.

The chain links TRBV12-3 or TRBV12-4 to TRBJ2-7, with D unclear. The CDR3 is 12 amino acids. Between the trimmed V and J ends, which lost 3 bases and 3 bases, there was a span of 6 bases. As DNA, the CDR3 is TGTGCCAGCAGTTTTTGGCGCTACGAGCAGTACTTC. The encoded protein is CASSFWRYEQYF.

This clone was detected only a few times. This chain links TRBV6-2 or TRBV6-3 with TRBJ1-5, with D unclear. The V gene's germline CDR1 is MNHEY and CDR2 SVGEGT. The CDR3 extends over 16 amino acids. Trimming cost V 4 bases and J 5 bases, with 18 bases left between them. The CDR3 loop is CASSSPLAGRHQPQHF. CDR3 DNA sequence: TGTGCCAGCAGTTCCCCACTGGCAGGACGACATCAGCCCCAGCATTTT.

This chain links TRBV5-8 with TRBJ2-1; 12 bases are a match to TRBD2. V lost 4 bases, J lost 6 bases, and 11 bases stayed unmatched. The CDR3 extends over 17 amino acids. Germline CDR1 reads SGHTS; CDR2 reads YDEGEE. The CDR3: CASSPALLAGGGNEQFF. The DNA of the CDR3 is TGTGCCAGCAGCCCGGCCCTTCTAGCGGGGGGGGGCAATGAGCAGTTCTTC.

The CDR3 DNA sequence: TGTGCCAGCAGCTCTACAACGAGGGGCCGGGACAATGAGCAGTTCTTC. Amino acids: CASSSTTRGRDNEQFF. The chain employs TRBV5-4 and TRBJ2-1, with D possibly being TRBD1 or TRBD2 (5 bases each). V was pared by 3 bases and J by 5 bases, with 18 bases between. This CDR3 has 16 amino acids. Germline values: CDR1 SGHNT, CDR2 YYREEE (reference sequence). Variable domain in full (rest from reference TRBV5-4 and TRBJ2-1): ETGVTQSPTHLIKTRGQQVTLRCSSQSGHNTVSWYQQALGQGPQFIFQYYREEENGRGNFPPRFSGLQFPNYSSELNVNALELDDSALYLCASSSTTRGRDNEQFFGPGTRLTVL.

This clone was seen only once. The J gene is TRBJ1-2, the V gene TRBV6-2 or TRBV6-3; D uncertain. The CDR3 totals 12 residues. V lost 5 bases to trimming and J lost 5 bases, with 9 bases between them. From germline, CDR1 is MNHEY and CDR2 SVGEGT. The CDR3 bases are TGTGCCAGCAGTAACACAGAGTATGGCTACACCTTC. It translates to CASSNTEYGYTF.

This clone was counted only a few times. The genes are TRBV4-3 and TRBJ1-2; D is possibly TRBD1 (6 bases). V was clipped by 1 base and J by 0 bases, with 12 bases between them. CDR1 is LGHNA and CDR2 is YSLEER in the germline V gene. CDR3 length equals 16 residues. The CDR3 sequence is CASSQVRGHSNYGYTF. CDR3 DNA: TGCGCCAGCAGCCAAGTGCGGGGACATTCTAACTATGGCTACACCTTC.